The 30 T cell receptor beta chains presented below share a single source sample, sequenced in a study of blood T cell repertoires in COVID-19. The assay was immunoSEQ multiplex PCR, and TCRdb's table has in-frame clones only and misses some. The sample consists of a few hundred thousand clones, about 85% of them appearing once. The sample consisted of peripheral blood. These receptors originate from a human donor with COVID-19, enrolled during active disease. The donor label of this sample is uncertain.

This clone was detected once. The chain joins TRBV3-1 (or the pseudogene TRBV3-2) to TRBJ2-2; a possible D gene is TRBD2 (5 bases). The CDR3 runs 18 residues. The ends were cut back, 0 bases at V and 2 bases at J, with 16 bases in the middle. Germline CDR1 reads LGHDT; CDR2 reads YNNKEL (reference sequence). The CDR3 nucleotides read TGTGCCAGCAGCCAAGATCCCTCAAGCGGCCTCAACACCGGGGAGCTGTTTTTT. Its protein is CASSQDPSSGLNTGELFF.

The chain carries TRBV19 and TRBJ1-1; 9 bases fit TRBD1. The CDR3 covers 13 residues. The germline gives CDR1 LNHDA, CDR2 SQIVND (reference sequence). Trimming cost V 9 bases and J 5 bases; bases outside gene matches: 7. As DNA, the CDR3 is TGTGCCAGCTCGGGACAGGGCCATACTGAAGCTTTCTTT. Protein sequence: CASSGQGHTEAFF.

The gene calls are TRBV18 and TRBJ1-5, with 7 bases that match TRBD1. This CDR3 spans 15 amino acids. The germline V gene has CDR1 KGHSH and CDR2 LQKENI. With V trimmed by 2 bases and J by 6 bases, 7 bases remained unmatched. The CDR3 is CASSPDPGQTQPQHF. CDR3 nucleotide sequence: TGTGCCAGCTCACCAGACCCGGGACAGACTCAGCCCCAGCATTTT.

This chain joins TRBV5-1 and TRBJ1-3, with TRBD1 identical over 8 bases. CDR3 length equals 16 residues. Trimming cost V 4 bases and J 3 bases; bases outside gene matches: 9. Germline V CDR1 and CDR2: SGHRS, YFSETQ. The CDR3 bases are TGCGCCAGCAGCCCACCGGCGACAGGGGTTGGAAACACCATATATTTT. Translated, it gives CASSPPATGVGNTIYF.

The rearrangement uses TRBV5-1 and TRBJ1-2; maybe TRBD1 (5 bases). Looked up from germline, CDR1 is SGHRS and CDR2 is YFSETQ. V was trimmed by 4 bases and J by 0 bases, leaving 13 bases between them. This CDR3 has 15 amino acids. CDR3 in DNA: TGCGCCAGCAGCGCGGCAGGGCCAGCTAACTATGGCTACACCTTC. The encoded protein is CASSAAGPANYGYTF.

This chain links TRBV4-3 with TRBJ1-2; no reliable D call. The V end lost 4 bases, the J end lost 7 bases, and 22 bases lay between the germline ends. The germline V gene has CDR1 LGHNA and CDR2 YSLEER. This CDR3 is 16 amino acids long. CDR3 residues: CASSRQEAVSSGGYTF. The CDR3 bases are TGCGCCAGCAGCCGCCAGGAGGCAGTCTCTAGTGGTGGCTACACCTTC.

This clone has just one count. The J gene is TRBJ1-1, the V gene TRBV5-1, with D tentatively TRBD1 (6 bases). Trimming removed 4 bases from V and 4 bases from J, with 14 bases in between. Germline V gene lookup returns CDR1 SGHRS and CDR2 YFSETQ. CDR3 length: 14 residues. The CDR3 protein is CASSVDRSPTEAFF. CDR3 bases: TGCGCCAGCAGCGTTGACAGGTCCCCCACTGAAGCTTTCTTT.

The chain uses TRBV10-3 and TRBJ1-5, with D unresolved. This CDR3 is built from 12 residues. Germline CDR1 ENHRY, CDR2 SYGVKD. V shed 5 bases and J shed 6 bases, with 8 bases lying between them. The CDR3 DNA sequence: TGTGCCATCAGTATACCAGGTCAGCCCCAGCATTTT. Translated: CAISIPGQPQHF.

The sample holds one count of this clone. CDR3 sequence: CASHHQTSGSGNEQFF. The DNA of the CDR3 is TGTGCCAGCCACCATCAGACTAGCGGGAGTGGCAATGAGCAGTTCTTC. The chain combines TRBV28 with TRBJ2-1, with 12 bases matching TRBD2. The CDR3 has 16 residues. CDR1 is MDHEN, CDR2 SYDVKM, per germline. The V segment lost 8 bases and the J segment 6 bases; nucleotides outside the gene matches: 11.

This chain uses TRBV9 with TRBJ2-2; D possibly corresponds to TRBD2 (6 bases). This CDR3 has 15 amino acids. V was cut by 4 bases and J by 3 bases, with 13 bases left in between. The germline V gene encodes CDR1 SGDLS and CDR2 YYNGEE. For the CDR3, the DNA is TGTGCCAGCAGCATGACTAGTGGGCACACCGGGGAGCTGTTTTTT. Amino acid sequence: CASSMTSGHTGELFF.

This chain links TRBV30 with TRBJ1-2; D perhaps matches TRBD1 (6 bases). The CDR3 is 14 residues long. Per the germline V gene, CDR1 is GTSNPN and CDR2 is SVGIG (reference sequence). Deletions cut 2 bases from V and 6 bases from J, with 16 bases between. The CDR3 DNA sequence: TGTGCCTGGAGTCCGACCGGGACATCACATGGCTACACCTTC. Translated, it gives CAWSPTGTSHGYTF.

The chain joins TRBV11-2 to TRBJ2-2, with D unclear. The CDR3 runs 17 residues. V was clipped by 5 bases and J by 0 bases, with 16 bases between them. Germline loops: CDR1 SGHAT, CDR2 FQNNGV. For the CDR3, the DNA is TGTGCCAGCAGCCCCCCGGTCGCCGGTGCGAACACCGGGGAGCTGTTTTTT. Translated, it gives CASSPPVAGANTGELFF.

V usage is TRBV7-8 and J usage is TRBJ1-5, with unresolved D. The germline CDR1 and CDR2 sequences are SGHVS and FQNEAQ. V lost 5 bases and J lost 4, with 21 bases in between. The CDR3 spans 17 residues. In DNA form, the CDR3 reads TGTGCCAGCAGCCCGACGACAATAGGTGTGATTAATCAGCCCCAGCATTTT. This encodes CASSPTTIGVINQPQHF.

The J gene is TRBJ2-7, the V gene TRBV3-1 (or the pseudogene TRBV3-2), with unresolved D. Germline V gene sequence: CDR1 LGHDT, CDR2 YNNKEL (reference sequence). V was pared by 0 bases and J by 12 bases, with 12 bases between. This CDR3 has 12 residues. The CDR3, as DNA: TGTGCCAGCAGCCAAGATGGCTCCCCACCGTACTTC. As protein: CASSQDGSPPYF.

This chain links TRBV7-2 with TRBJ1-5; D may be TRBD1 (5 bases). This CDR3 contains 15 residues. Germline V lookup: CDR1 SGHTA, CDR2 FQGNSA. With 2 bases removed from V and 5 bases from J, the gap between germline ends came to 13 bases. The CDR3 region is CASSLIGRAHQPQHF. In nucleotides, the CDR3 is TGTGCCAGCAGCTTAATAGGCAGGGCGCATCAGCCCCAGCATTTT.

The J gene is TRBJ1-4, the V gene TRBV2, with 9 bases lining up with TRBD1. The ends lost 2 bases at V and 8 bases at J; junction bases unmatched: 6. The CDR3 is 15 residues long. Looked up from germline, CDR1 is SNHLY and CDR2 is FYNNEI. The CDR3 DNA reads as TGTGCCAGCAGTGAAAACGGACAGGGGAGGGAAAAACTGTTTTTT. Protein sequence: CASSENGQGREKLFF.

DNA for the CDR3: TGTGCCAGCAGCTTACGCGGGTCCTATGGCTACACCTTC. This sequence encodes CASSLRGSYGYTF. The chain combines TRBV7-3 with TRBJ1-2, with unresolved D. The length of the CDR3 is 13 residues. Trimming stripped 2 bases from V and 4 bases from J, with 8 bases between. CDR1 SGHTA and CDR2 FQGTGA come from the germline V gene.

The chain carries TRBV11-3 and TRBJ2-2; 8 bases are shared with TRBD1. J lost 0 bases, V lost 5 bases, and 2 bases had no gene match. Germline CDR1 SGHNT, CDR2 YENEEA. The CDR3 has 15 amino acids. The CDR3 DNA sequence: TGTGCCAGCAGCCCGGGACAGGCGAACACCGGGGAGCTGTTTTTT. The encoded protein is CASSPGQANTGELFF.

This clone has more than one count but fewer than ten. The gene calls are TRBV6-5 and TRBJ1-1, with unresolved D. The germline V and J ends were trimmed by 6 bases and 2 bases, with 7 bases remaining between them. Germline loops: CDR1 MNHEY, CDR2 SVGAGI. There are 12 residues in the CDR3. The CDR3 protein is CASSRYNTEAFF. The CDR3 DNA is TGTGCCAGCAGCCGGTATAACACTGAAGCTTTCTTT.

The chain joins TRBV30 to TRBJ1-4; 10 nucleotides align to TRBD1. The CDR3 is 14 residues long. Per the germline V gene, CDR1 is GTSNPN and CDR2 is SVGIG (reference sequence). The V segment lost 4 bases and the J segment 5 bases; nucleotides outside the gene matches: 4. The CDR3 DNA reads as TGTGCCTGGACAGCGGGACAGGGGAATGAAAAACTGTTTTTT. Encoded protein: CAWTAGQGNEKLFF.

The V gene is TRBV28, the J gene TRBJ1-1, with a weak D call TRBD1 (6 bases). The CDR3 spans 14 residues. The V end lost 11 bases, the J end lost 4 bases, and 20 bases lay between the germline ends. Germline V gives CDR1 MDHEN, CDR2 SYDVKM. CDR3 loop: CASRTDLPTTEAFF. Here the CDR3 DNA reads TGTGCCTCCCGGACAGATCTTCCGACCACTGAAGCTTTCTTT. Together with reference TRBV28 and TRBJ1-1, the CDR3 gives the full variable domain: DVKVTQSSRYLVKRTGEKVFLECVQDMDHENMFWYRQDPGLGLRLIYFSYDVKMKEKGDIPEGYSVSREKKERFSLILESASTNQTSMYLCASRTDLPTTEAFFGQGTRLTVV.

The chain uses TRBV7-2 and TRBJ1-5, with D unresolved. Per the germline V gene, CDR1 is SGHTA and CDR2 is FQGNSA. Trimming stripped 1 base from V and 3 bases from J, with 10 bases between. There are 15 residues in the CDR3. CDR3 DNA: TGTGCCAGCAGCTTAGTTGAGGGTTCCAATCAGCCCCAGCATTTT. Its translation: CASSLVEGSNQPQHF.

CDR3 sequence (DNA): TGTGCCAGCACCGCCGGGACAGGGTCCTACAATGAGCAGTTCTTC. Its translation is CASTAGTGSYNEQFF. The chain combines TRBV25-1 with TRBJ2-1, with 9 positions matching TRBD1. The CDR3 sequence is 15 residues long. Germline V gene data show CDR1 as MGHDK and CDR2 as SYGVNS. J gave up 1 base and V 7 bases, and 5 bases lay outside the gene matches. Complete variable domain (other parts from reference TRBV25-1 and TRBJ2-1): EADIYQTPRYLVIGTGKKITLECSQTMGHDKMYWYQQDPGMELHLIHYSYGVNSTEKGDLSSESTVSRIRTEHFPLTLESARPSHTSQYLCASTAGTGSYNEQFFGPGTRLTVL.

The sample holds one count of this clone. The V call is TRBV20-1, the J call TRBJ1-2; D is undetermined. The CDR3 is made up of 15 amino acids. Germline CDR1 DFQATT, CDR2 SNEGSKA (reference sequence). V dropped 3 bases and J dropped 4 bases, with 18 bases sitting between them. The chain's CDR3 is CSASARREGGYGYTF. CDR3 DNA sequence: TGCAGTGCTAGTGCCCGACGAGAAGGAGGCTATGGCTACACCTTC.

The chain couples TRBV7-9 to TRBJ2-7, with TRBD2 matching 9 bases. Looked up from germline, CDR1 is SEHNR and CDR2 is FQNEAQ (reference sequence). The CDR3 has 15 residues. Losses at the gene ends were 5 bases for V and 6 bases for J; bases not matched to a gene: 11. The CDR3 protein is CASSASSGELTEQYF. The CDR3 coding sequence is TGTGCCAGCAGCGCATCTAGCGGGGAGTTGACCGAGCAGTACTTC.

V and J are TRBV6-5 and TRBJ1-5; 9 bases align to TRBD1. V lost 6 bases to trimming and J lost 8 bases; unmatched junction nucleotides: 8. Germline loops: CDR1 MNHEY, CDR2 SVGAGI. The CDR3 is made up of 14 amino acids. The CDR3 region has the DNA TGTGCCAGCAGCTGGGACAGGGAGGAGAAGCCCCAGCATTTT. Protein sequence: CASSWDREEKPQHF.

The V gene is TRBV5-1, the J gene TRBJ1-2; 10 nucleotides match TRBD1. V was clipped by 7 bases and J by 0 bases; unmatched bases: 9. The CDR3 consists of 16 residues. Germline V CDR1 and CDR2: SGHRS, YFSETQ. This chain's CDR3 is CASSEDRGMANYGYTF. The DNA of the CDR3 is TGCGCCAGCTCTGAGGACAGGGGGATGGCTAACTATGGCTACACCTTC.

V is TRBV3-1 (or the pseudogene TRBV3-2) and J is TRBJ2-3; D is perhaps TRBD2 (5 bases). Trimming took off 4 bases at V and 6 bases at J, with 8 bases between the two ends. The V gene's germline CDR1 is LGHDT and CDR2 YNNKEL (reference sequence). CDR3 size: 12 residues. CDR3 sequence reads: CASSPPGDTQYF. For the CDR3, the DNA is TGTGCCAGCAGCCCACCGGGGGATACGCAGTATTTT.

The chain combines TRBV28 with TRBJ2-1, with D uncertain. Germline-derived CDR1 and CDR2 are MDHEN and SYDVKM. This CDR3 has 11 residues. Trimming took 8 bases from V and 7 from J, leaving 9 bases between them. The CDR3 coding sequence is TGTGCCAGCCAACGCAGGAATGAGCAGTTCTTC. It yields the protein CASQRRNEQFF.

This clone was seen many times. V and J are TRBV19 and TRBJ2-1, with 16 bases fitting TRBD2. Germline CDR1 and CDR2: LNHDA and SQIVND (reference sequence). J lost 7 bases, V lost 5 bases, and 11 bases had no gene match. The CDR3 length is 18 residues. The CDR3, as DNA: TGTGCCAGTAGTCTCTCGGGACTAGCGGGAGGGTCCTCGAATGAGCAGTTCTTC. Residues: CASSLSGLAGGSSNEQFF. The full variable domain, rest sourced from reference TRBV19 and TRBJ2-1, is DGGITQSPKYLFRKEGQNVTLSCEQNLNHDAMYWYRQDPGQGLRLIYYSQIVNDFQKGDIAEGYSVSREKKESFPLTVTSAQKNPTAFYLCASSLSGLAGGSSNEQFFGPGTRLTVL.